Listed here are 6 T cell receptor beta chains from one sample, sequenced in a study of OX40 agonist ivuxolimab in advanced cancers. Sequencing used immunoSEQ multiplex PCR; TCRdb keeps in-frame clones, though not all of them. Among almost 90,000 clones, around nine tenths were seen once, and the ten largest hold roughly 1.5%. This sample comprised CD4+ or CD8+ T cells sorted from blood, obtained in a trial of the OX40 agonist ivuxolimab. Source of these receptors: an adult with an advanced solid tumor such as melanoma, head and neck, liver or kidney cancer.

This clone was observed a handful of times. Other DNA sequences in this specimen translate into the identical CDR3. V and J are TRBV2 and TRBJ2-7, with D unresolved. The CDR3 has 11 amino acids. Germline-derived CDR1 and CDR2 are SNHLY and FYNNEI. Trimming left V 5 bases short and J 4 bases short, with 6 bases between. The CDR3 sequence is CASSLTYEQYF. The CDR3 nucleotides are TGTGCCAGCAGTCTGACATACGAGCAGTACTTC.

CDR3 region: CASSLGLQETQYF. DNA for the CDR3: TGTGCCAGCAGCTTGGGGCTACAAGAGACCCAGTACTTC. The chain recombines TRBV11-2 with TRBJ2-5; tentatively, D is TRBD1 (5 bases). With 3 bases removed from V and 2 bases from J, the gap between germline ends came to 7 bases. CDR3 length: 13 amino acids. The germline gives CDR1 SGHAT, CDR2 FQNNGV.

The CDR3 loop reads CASRVGLSGANVLTF. The CDR3 coding sequence is TGTGCCAGTAGAGTCGGCCTCTCTGGGGCCAACGTCCTGACTTTC. V and J are TRBV19 and TRBJ2-6, with D hard to call. Germline V gene data show CDR1 as LNHDA and CDR2 as SQIVND (reference sequence). The CDR3 totals 15 residues. V was pared by 6 bases and J by 0 bases, with 9 bases between.

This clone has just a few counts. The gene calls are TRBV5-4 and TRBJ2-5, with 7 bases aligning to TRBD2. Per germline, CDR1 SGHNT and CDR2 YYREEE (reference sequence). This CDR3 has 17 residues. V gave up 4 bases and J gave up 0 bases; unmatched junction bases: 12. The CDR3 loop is CASSTGDFGRNQETQYF. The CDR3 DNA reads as TGTGCCAGCAGCACGGGTGACTTCGGGAGGAACCAAGAGACCCAGTACTTC.

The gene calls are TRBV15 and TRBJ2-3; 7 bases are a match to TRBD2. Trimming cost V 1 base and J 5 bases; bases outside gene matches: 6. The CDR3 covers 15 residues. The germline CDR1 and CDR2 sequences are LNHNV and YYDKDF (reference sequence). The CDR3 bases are TGTGCCACCAGCAGAGGCGGGGGAGAAGGAGATACGCAGTATTTT. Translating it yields CATSRGGGEGDTQYF.

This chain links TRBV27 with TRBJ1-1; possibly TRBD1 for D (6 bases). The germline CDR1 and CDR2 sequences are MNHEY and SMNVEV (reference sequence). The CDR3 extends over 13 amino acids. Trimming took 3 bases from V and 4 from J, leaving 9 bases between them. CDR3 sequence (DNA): TGTGCCAGCAGTTTGGTCAGGGGCACTGAAGCTTTCTTT. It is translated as CASSLVRGTEAFF.